The rows below give T cell receptor beta chains drawn from one sample of a study of beta chain features in type 1 diabetes. Using immunoSEQ multiplex PCR, the repertoire was profiled, and TCRdb retains in-frame clones only, with some absent. The sample lists under 55,000 clones, roughly 40% occurring once. Material for sequencing was Tregs from blood. These receptors all come from a young man with type 1 diabetes. Each CDR3 is given with its conserved first and last residue. Each record gives: V gene, clone size, J gene, D gene, CDR3 DNA, CDR3 protein. The D gene is left open where the match is weak. Size tells how often a clone was seen (once, few, many) or the class of an expanded clone, and some rows leave it out.

v_gene: TRBV4-3
abundance: few
j_gene: TRBJ1-5
d_gene: -
CDR3nt: TGCGCCAGCAGCCAACACTATAGCAATCAGCCCCAGCATTTT
CDR3aa: CASSQHYSNQPQHF

v_gene: TRBV18
abundance: -
j_gene: TRBJ1-1
d_gene: -
CDR3nt: TGTGCCAGCTCACAAGCGACGGGGAACACTGAAGCTTTCTTT
CDR3aa: CASSQATGNTEAFF

v_gene: TRBV18
abundance: few
j_gene: TRBJ2-3
d_gene: -
CDR3nt: TGTGCCAGCTCGACGGTCGGGGACTCCCACACAGATACGCAGTATTTT
CDR3aa: CASSTVGDSHTDTQYF

v_gene: TRBV2
abundance: -
j_gene: TRBJ2-2
d_gene: -
CDR3nt: TGTGCCAGCAGTGAACGTCAGGCCACCGGGGAGCTGTTTTTT
CDR3aa: CASSERQATGELFF

v_gene: TRBV7-2
abundance: -
j_gene: TRBJ2-1
d_gene: TRBD2
CDR3nt: TGTGCCAGCAGCTTGACTAGCGGGAGTGGCAATGAGCAGTTCTTC
CDR3aa: CASSLTSGSGNEQFF

v_gene: TRBV7-8
abundance: -
j_gene: TRBJ1-1
d_gene: -
CDR3nt: TGTGCCAGCAGCCTGGACAGGAACACTGAAGCTTTCTTT
CDR3aa: CASSLDRNTEAFF

v_gene: TRBV7-3
abundance: -
j_gene: TRBJ2-2
d_gene: TRBD1
CDR3nt: TGTGCCAGCAGCTTATTAGGGGGCAACACCGGGGAGCTGTTTTTT
CDR3aa: CASSLLGGNTGELFF

v_gene: TRBV29-1
abundance: -
j_gene: TRBJ1-2
d_gene: -
CDR3nt: TGCATCACCTCCGACAGTTACTATGGCTACACCTTC
CDR3aa: CITSDSYYGYTF

v_gene: TRBV4-3
abundance: -
j_gene: TRBJ2-7
d_gene: TRBD2
CDR3nt: TGCGCCGGCAGCCAGATTTATCCGGGACTAGCGGGAGGCTACGAGCAGTACTTC
CDR3aa: CAGSQIYPGLAGGYEQYF

v_gene: TRBV29-1
abundance: few
j_gene: TRBJ1-4
d_gene: -
CDR3nt: TGCAGCGTCGCCGGAAATCAACAGGGATATGAAAAACTGTTTTTT
CDR3aa: CSVAGNQQGYEKLFF

v_gene: TRBV7-8
abundance: -
j_gene: TRBJ2-3
d_gene: -
CDR3nt: TGTGCCAGCAGCATCGCAGGGATAGATACGCAGTATTTT
CDR3aa: CASSIAGIDTQYF

v_gene: TRBV11-1
abundance: -
j_gene: TRBJ2-7
d_gene: TRBD1
CDR3nt: TGTGCCAGCAGCTCCCGCGTAACAGGGGGTTACGAGCAGTACTTC
CDR3aa: CASSSRVTGGYEQYF

v_gene: TRBV5-5
abundance: few
j_gene: TRBJ2-7
d_gene: TRBD1
CDR3nt: TGTGCCAGCAGCTTGAGCCCGGACAGGGCCTACGAGCAGTACTTC
CDR3aa: CASSLSPDRAYEQYF

v_gene: TRBV6-1
abundance: -
j_gene: TRBJ1-1
d_gene: -
CDR3nt: TGTGCCAGCAGTCTTTTCCACACTGAAGCTTTCTTT
CDR3aa: CASSLFHTEAFF

v_gene: TRBV7-2
abundance: -
j_gene: TRBJ1-2
d_gene: TRBD1
CDR3nt: TGTGCCAGCAGCAAATATCCCGGGACAGGGGGCGATGGCTACACCTTC
CDR3aa: CASSKYPGTGGDGYTF

v_gene: TRBV7-2
abundance: -
j_gene: TRBJ2-5
d_gene: TRBD2
CDR3nt: TGTGCCAGCAGCAGGACTAGCGGGAGGGAGACCCAGTACTTC
CDR3aa: CASSRTSGRETQYF

v_gene: TRBV18
abundance: many
j_gene: TRBJ2-1
d_gene: -
CDR3nt: TGTGCCAGCTCACCCCAAGGAAGCAGATGGAGCAATGAGCAGTTCTTC
CDR3aa: CASSPQGSRWSNEQFF

v_gene: TRBV5-5
abundance: -
j_gene: TRBJ2-7
d_gene: TRBD1
CDR3nt: TGTGCCAGCAGCTTCGGACAGGGTTCGGACGAGCAGTACTTC
CDR3aa: CASSFGQGSDEQYF

v_gene: TRBV29-1
abundance: few
j_gene: TRBJ2-1
d_gene: TRBD2
CDR3nt: TGCAGCGTTGATTATAGCGGGAACCCAAATGAGCAGTTCTTC
CDR3aa: CSVDYSGNPNEQFF

v_gene: TRBV7-2
abundance: many
j_gene: TRBJ2-7
d_gene: TRBD2
CDR3nt: TGTGCCAGCAGCCGTAGCGGGAGGGTCTACGAGCAGTACTTC
CDR3aa: CASSRSGRVYEQYF

v_gene: TRBV10-3
abundance: -
j_gene: TRBJ2-6
d_gene: TRBD1
CDR3nt: TGTGCCATCAGTGACAGGGGGCGCTCTGGGGCCAACGTCCTGACTTTC
CDR3aa: CAISDRGRSGANVLTF

v_gene: TRBV7-2
abundance: -
j_gene: TRBJ2-7
d_gene: TRBD2
CDR3nt: TGTGCCAGCGAACTAGCGGGGGGCAACGAGCAGTACTTC
CDR3aa: CASELAGGNEQYF

v_gene: TRBV14
abundance: -
j_gene: TRBJ1-1
d_gene: -
CDR3nt: TGTGCCAGCAGCCGGGGCTATTTGACTGAAGCTTTCTTT
CDR3aa: CASSRGYLTEAFF

v_gene: TRBV6-5
abundance: -
j_gene: TRBJ2-3
d_gene: -
CDR3nt: TGTGCCAGCAGGCGGGGACCCCATAGCACAGATACGCAGTATTTT
CDR3aa: CASRRGPHSTDTQYF